This is a list of T cell receptor beta chains from one sample in a study of response to subunit inactivated influenza vaccine. One entry per CDR3 protein results from TCRdb running MiXCR on the RT-PCR reads. The table has about 520,000 distinct CDR3 sequences, roughly 27% seen once; the top ten hold 1.9%. Source: CD4+ T cells sorted from PBMCs, taken more than 4 days after vaccination. Receptors originate from a man between 50 and 59 years old who received an inactivated influenza vaccine. CDR3s include the opening cysteine and the closing phenylalanine or tryptophan. The D gene is left open where the match is weak. Not all rows give a size; the values are once, few, many and, for expanded clones, a class.

V	D	J	size	CDR3	DNA
TRBV20-1	TRBD2	TRBJ2-1	.	CSARILAPYNEQFF	TGCAGTGCTAGGATACTAGCGCCCTACAATGAGCAGTTCTTC
TRBV14	TRBD2	TRBJ2-5	.	CASSDIKTSPRETQYF	TGTGCCAGCAGCGACATCAAGACTAGCCCTCGGGAGACCCAGTACTTC
TRBV12-3/TRBV12-4	TRBD1	TRBJ1-6	.	CASGQGVQWSPLHF	TGTGCCAGTGGACAGGGGGTTCAATGGTCACCCCTCCACTTT
TRBV20-1	TRBD2	TRBJ2-7	few	CSASRGGSTYEQYF	TGCAGTGCTAGTCGGGGGGGATCCACCTACGAGCAGTACTTC
TRBV5-1	TRBD2	TRBJ2-5	few	CASSLFFAGGMEETQYF	TGCGCCAGCAGCTTGTTTTTCGCGGGAGGAATGGAGGAGACCCAGTACTTC
TRBV12-3/TRBV12-4	TRBD1	TRBJ1-1	.	CASSFQGALNTEAFF	TGTGCCAGCAGTTTTCAGGGGGCTTTGAACACTGAAGCTTTCTTT
TRBV5-1	.	TRBJ2-1	few	CASSPGMYNEQFF	TGCGCCAGCAGCCCCGGCATGTACAATGAGCAGTTCTTC
TRBV27	.	TRBJ1-2	.	CASSYGTGNYGYTF	TGTGCCAGCAGCTATGGGACGGGCAACTATGGCTACACCTTC
TRBV28	.	TRBJ1-2	few	CASRPWTDSNYGYTF	TGTGCCAGCAGACCCTGGACAGATTCCAACTATGGCTACACCTTC
TRBV7-2	.	TRBJ2-7	.	CASSLAPGAVAEQYF	TGTGCCAGCAGCTTAGCCCCAGGGGCAGTCGCCGAGCAGTACTTC
TRBV11-2	TRBD1	TRBJ2-1	.	CASSVGQVIDEQFF	TGTGCCAGCAGCGTGGGACAGGTGATCGATGAGCAGTTCTTC
TRBV20-1	TRBD2	TRBJ2-3	few	CSARGSSSGKVDTQYF	TGCAGTGCTAGAGGGAGCTCTAGCGGGAAGGTAGATACGCAGTATTTT
TRBV4-2	.	TRBJ2-5	.	CASSQDGRRETQYF	TGTGCCAGCAGCCAAGATGGCAGAAGGGAGACCCAGTACTTC
TRBV25-1	.	TRBJ1-6	.	CASSESTRTLHF	TGTGCCAGCAGTGAATCTACCCGAACCCTCCACTTT
TRBV7-2	TRBD1	TRBJ2-3	.	CASSPQGAGVSDTQYF	TGTGCCAGCAGCCCACAGGGGGCGGGAGTTTCAGATACGCAGTATTTT
TRBV4-2	.	TRBJ1-1	few	CASSHRGRGSTEAFF	TGTGCCAGCAGCCATCGTGGTCGGGGGAGTACTGAAGCTTTCTTT
TRBV2	TRBD2	TRBJ2-1	few	CASHQRELSHNEQFF	TGTGCCAGCCACCAGCGGGAGCTCTCGCACAATGAGCAGTTCTTC
TRBV5-1	.	TRBJ2-1	.	CASSLDASSHEQFF	TGCGCCAGCAGCTTGGATGCTAGTTCGCATGAGCAGTTCTTC
TRBV7-6	.	TRBJ2-1	.	CASSLVSGGRDRNEQFF	TGTGCCAGCAGCTTAGTATCTGGCGGGCGGGATCGCAATGAGCAGTTCTTC
TRBV10-3	.	TRBJ1-2	.	CAISDGSPGYTF	TGTGCCATCAGTGACGGGAGCCCTGGCTACACCTTC
TRBV3-1	.	TRBJ1-1	few	CASSRDGREAFF	TGTGCCAGCAGCAGAGATGGGAGGGAAGCTTTCTTT
TRBV12-3/TRBV12-4	.	TRBJ2-3	.	CASSLLRPQQYF	TGTGCCAGCAGTTTATTGAGACCCCAGCAGTATTTT
TRBV30	.	TRBJ1-2	few	CAWSVQAAYGYTF	TGTGCCTGGAGTGTACAGGCAGCCTATGGCTACACCTTC
TRBV6-5	TRBD1	TRBJ2-1	.	CASSSPGQGMNEQFF	TGTGCCAGCAGTTCTCCGGGACAGGGGATGAATGAGCAGTTCTTC
TRBV20-1	.	TRBJ2-1	.	CSATALEQFF	TGCAGTGCTACCGCCCTGGAGCAGTTCTTC
TRBV20-1	.	TRBJ1-3	.	CSASLSPGNTIYF	TGCAGTGCTAGTTTATCCCCTGGAAACACCATATATTTT